Below are 17 T cell receptor beta chains sequenced from a single sample in a study of T cell responses to AZD1222 COVID-19 vaccine. The repertoire was sequenced with immunoSEQ multiplex PCR; TCRdb's copy has only in-frame clones and lacks some. This sample has about 200,000 clones, with 80% to 95% found just once. The material was peripheral blood, obtained 28 days after the second AZD1222 dose. The receptor source for this set is an adult who received the AZD1222 COVID-19 vaccine.

The CDR3 is CAWSPGDPGNTIYF. The CDR3 DNA reads as TGTGCCTGGAGTCCAGGTGACCCTGGAAACACCATATATTTT. V usage is TRBV30 and J usage is TRBJ1-3; D ambiguous. This CDR3 contains 14 residues. Germline assignment: CDR1 GTSNPN and CDR2 SVGIG (reference sequence). Trimming shortened V by 2 bases and J by 2 bases, and 10 bases separated the two germline ends.

The gene calls are TRBV5-8 and TRBJ2-7; D assignment may be TRBD1 or TRBD2 (5 bases each). Germline V lookup: CDR1 SGHTS, CDR2 YDEGEE. The CDR3 is 15 amino acids. V was trimmed by 1 base and J by 1 base, leaving 12 bases between them. CDR3 DNA: TGTGCCAGCAGCTTGATCTTGGGGGTTTCCTACGAGCAGTACTTC. Its translation is CASSLILGVSYEQYF.

The chain has TRBV5-1 and TRBJ1-2; D not certain. CDR3 size: 12 residues. The germline V and J ends were trimmed by 4 bases and 8 bases, with 12 bases remaining between them. CDR1 is SGHRS, CDR2 YFSETQ, per germline. The CDR3 DNA follows: TGCGCCAGCAGCCCAGAGGGCAACGGCTACACCTTC. Encoded protein: CASSPEGNGYTF.

The CDR3 region is CASSWGQRFSYEQYF. The CDR3 coding sequence is TGCGCCAGCAGCTGGGGTCAGCGGTTCTCCTACGAGCAGTACTTC. This sequence joins TRBV5-1 and TRBJ2-7, with D maybe TRBD2 (5 bases). This CDR3 region has 15 residues. Deletions cut 3 bases from V and 0 bases from J, with 13 bases between. CDR1 is SGHRS and CDR2 is YFSETQ in the germline V gene.

The V and J genes are TRBV28 and TRBJ1-2; D may be TRBD1 (5 bases). Trimming shortened V by 7 bases and J by 8 bases, and 23 bases separated the two germline ends. The CDR3 loop spans 15 amino acids. In germline, CDR1 is MDHEN, CDR2 SYDVKM. CDR3 amino acids: CASTIGGTALSGYTF. The DNA of the CDR3 is TGTGCCAGCACCATTGGGGGGACTGCTCTAAGCGGCTACACCTTC.

This chain uses TRBV3-1 (or the pseudogene TRBV3-2) with TRBJ2-7, with 11 bases identical to TRBD2. CDR3 length: 15 residues. Germline-derived CDR1 and CDR2 are LGHDT and YNNKEL (reference sequence). After removal of 4 bases from V and 0 bases from J, the junction contained 2 bases not matched to a gene. The DNA of the CDR3 is TGTGCCAGCAGCCTGACTAGCGGGACCTCCTACGAGCAGTACTTC. This translates into CASSLTSGTSYEQYF.

CDR3 bases: TGTGCCAGCAGCACTTGGACTAGCGGTGACAATGAGCAGTTCTTC. Its translation: CASSTWTSGDNEQFF. The chain uses TRBV7-9 and TRBJ2-1, with TRBD2 matching 10 bases. Germline V gene sequence: CDR1 SEHNR, CDR2 FQNEAQ (reference sequence). The CDR3 totals 15 residues. J gave up 5 bases and V 5 bases, and 6 bases lay outside the gene matches.

In the case of this clone: Other DNA sequences of this sample code for an identical CDR3. The chain is built from TRBV6-5 and TRBJ2-5; D remains unclear. Trimming took off 9 bases at V and 5 bases at J, with 10 bases between the two ends. Germline values: CDR1 MNHEY, CDR2 SVGAGI. This CDR3 spans 11 amino acids. CDR3 loop: CASRTRETQYF. The CDR3 coding sequence is TGTGCCAGTCGAACGAGGGAGACCCAGTACTTC.

As to this clone: At one end, the junction sequence differs from germline, possibly due to a read error. This chain connects TRBV12-3 or TRBV12-4 to TRBJ2-7; D gene uncertain. The CDR3 is made up of 11 amino acids. CDR3 region: CASSIAYEQYF. In DNA form, the CDR3 reads TGTGCCAGCAGTATAGCATACGAGCAGTACTTC.

This clone came up a few times. V and J are TRBV28 and TRBJ1-5; D possibly corresponds to TRBD1 (6 bases). V lost 6 bases to trimming and J lost 3 bases, with 15 bases between them. This CDR3 has 15 amino acids. The V gene's germline CDR1 is MDHEN and CDR2 SYDVKM. CDR3 loop: CASSRLGGVNQPQHF. Written as DNA, the CDR3 is TGTGCCAGCAGCCGCTTAGGGGGTGTCAATCAGCCCCAGCATTTT. The entire variable domain, with the rest obtained from reference TRBV28 and TRBJ1-5, is as follows: DVKVTQSSRYLVKRTGEKVFLECVQDMDHENMFWYRQDPGLGLRLIYFSYDVKMKEKGDIPEGYSVSREKKERFSLILESASTNQTSMYLCASSRLGGVNQPQHFGDGTRLSIL.

The J gene is TRBJ2-3, the V gene TRBV6-2 or TRBV6-3; D not resolved. Trimming pared 4 bases from V and 0 bases from J, leaving 11 bases between. Germline CDR1 and CDR2: MNHEY and SVGEGT. This CDR3 has 15 amino acids. CDR3 loop: CASSSTGTSTDTQYF. The CDR3, as DNA: TGTGCCAGCAGTTCTACCGGAACTAGCACAGATACGCAGTATTTT.

This CDR3 is CASSFDNYGYTF. In DNA form, the CDR3 reads TGCGCCAGCAGCTTTGACAACTATGGCTACACCTTC. V is TRBV5-1 and J is TRBJ1-2; D unresolved. This CDR3 has 12 amino acids. Germline V gives CDR1 SGHRS, CDR2 YFSETQ. Trimming cost V 2 bases and J 2 bases, with 4 bases left between them.

The chain is built from TRBV9 and TRBJ2-3; unclear D gene. Germline V gene lookup returns CDR1 SGDLS and CDR2 YYNGEE. The CDR3 is 14 amino acids. V was cut by 4 bases and J by 2 bases, with 11 bases left in between. CDR3 sequence: CASSSRANTDTQYF. The CDR3, as DNA: TGTGCCAGCAGCTCCCGGGCAAACACAGATACGCAGTATTTT.

The genes are TRBV3-1 (or the pseudogene TRBV3-2) and TRBJ2-1; D remains ambiguous. CDR3 size: 13 residues. CDR1 LGHDT and CDR2 YNNKEL come from the germline V gene (reference sequence). The V end lost 5 bases, the J end lost 9 bases, and 14 bases lay between the germline ends. CDR3 coding DNA: TGTGCCAGCAGCGCTGATCGCGATGGTGAGCAGTTCTTC. The encoded protein is CASSADRDGEQFF.

The chain links TRBV9 to TRBJ2-3, with a possible D match to TRBD1 (8 bases). V lost 0 bases and J 7 bases, leaving 15 bases between the germline ends. The length of the CDR3 is 15 residues. Germline CDR1 and CDR2: SGDLS and YYNGEE. CDR3 bases: TGTGCCAGCAGCGTAGCTACAGGGGGGGGATATACGCAGTATTTT. Encoded protein: CASSVATGGGYTQYF. The complete variable domain, with remaining parts taken from reference TRBV9 and TRBJ2-3, reads DSGVTQTPKHLITATGQRVTLRCSPRSGDLSVYWYQQSLDQGLQFLIQYYNGEERAKGNILERFSAQQFPDLHSELNLSSLELGDSALYFCASSVATGGGYTQYFGPGTRLTVL.

The chain combines TRBV6-5 with TRBJ2-7, with a tentative D call TRBD1 (6 bases). The CDR3 consists of 15 residues. The V gene's germline CDR1 is MNHEY and CDR2 SVGAGI. Trimming left V 4 bases short and J 2 bases short, with 15 bases between. The CDR3 is CASSLSGASPYEQYF. The DNA for the CDR3 is TGTGCCAGCAGTTTATCAGGGGCCTCCCCCTACGAGCAGTACTTC.

The sample holds a few counts of this clone. CDR3 residues: CASSGGGGEQYF. In DNA form, the CDR3 reads TGTGCCAGCAGCGGAGGCGGGGGCGAGCAGTACTTC. This chain links TRBV9 with TRBJ2-7, with 7 bases that match TRBD2. From germline, CDR1 is SGDLS and CDR2 YYNGEE. This CDR3 has 12 amino acids. V was clipped by 3 bases and J by 6 bases; unmatched bases: 3.